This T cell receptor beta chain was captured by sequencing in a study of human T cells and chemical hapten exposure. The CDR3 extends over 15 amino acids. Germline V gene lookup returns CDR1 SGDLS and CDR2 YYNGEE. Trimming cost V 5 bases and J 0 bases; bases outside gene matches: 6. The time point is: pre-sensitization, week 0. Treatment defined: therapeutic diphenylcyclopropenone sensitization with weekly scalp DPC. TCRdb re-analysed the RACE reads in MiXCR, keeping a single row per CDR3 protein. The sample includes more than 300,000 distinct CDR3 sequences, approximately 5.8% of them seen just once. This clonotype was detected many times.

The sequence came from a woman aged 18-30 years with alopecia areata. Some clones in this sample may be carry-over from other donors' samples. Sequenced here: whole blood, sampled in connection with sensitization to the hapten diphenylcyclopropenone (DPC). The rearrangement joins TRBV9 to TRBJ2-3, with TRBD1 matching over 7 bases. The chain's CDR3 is CASSETGASTDTQYF. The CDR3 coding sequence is TGTGCCAGCAGTGAAACAGGGGCGAGCACAGATACGCAGTATTTT. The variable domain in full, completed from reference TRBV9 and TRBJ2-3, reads DSGVTQTPKHLITATGQRVTLRCSPRSGDLSVYWYQQSLDQGLQFLIQYYNGEERAKGNILERFSAQQFPDLHSELNLSSLELGDSALYFCASSETGASTDTQYFGPGTRLTVL.